The source of this T cell receptor beta chain is a study of OX40 agonist ivuxolimab in advanced cancers. Comment on this clone: No antigen is known for it.

Sequencing used immunoSEQ multiplex PCR; TCRdb keeps in-frame clones, though not all of them. The sample lists 65,000 to 90,000 clones, around 90% seen once, with 10% in the top ten. The CDR3 contains 18 residues. Germline V CDR1 and CDR2: SGHVS, FQNEAQ. With V trimmed by 1 base and J by 1 base, 8 bases remained unmatched. Study-level points and caveats: CD4+ T cells averaged fewer expanded clones than CD8+ T cells. Expansion of clones was among the lowest in partial responders at 0.1-3.0 mg/kg.

The sequence came from an adult with an advanced solid tumor such as melanoma, head and neck, liver or kidney cancer. This material consisted of CD4+ or CD8+ T cells sorted from blood, taken in a trial of the OX40 agonist ivuxolimab. The V and J genes are TRBV7-8 and TRBJ2-5; TRBD2 aligns across 11 bases. The CDR3, as DNA: TGTGCCAGCAGCTTAGAACTAGCGGGGGAGCCACGCCAAGAGACCCAGTACTTC. It specifies CASSLELAGEPRQETQYF.